This entry lists 6 T cell receptor beta chains sequenced from one sample in a study of circulating CD8 cells and anti-PD-1 response in melanoma. Each library started from 15 ng of total RNA using the QIAseq Immune Repertoire TCR panel. One entry per CDR3 protein results from TCRdb running MiXCR on the reads. The sample lists approximately 500 distinct CDR3 sequences; around 9% were seen once. Four subsets defined by PD-1 and/or TIGIT were sorted from live CD3+CD8+TCRalphabeta+ cells. The source was CD8+ T cells from PBMCs, collected at baseline or after one month of anti-PD-1 therapy (not recorded which). These receptors all come from a human donor with melanoma.

In this sample, this clonotype is medium-sized. V is TRBV28 and J is TRBJ2-1; 7 nucleotides match TRBD2. V gave up 6 bases and J gave up 9 bases; unmatched junction bases: 2. The CDR3 is 11 residues long. The germline gives CDR1 MDHEN, CDR2 SYDVKM. The CDR3 is CASSTSVEQFF. Written as DNA, the CDR3 is TGTGCCAGCAGCACTAGCGTTGAGCAGTTCTTC.

For this clonotype: With a much larger clone just one base away, this may be a read error. This chain uses TRBV7-6 with TRBJ2-2, with a weak D call TRBD2 (6 bases). This CDR3 is built from 14 residues. From germline, CDR1 is SGHVS and CDR2 FNYEAQ. The CDR3 sequence: CASSLAPGTGGLFF. The CDR3 bases are TGTGCCAGCAGCTTAGCGCCGGGAACCGGGGGGCTGTTTTTT.

By proportion, this clonotype is large. The CDR3 sequence is CASSQGQGYTEAFF. CDR3 coding DNA: TGTGCCAGCAGCCAAGGGCAGGGATATACTGAAGCTTTCTTT. The J gene is TRBJ1-1, the V gene TRBV3-1, with TRBD1 as a possible D gene (5 bases). V gave up 1 base and J gave up 5 bases, with 11 bases separating them. The length of the CDR3 is 14 residues. Germline-derived CDR1 and CDR2 are LGHDT and YNNKEL (reference sequence). Combining the CDR3 with reference TRBV3-1 and TRBJ1-1 gives the whole variable domain DTAVSQTPKYLVTQMGNDKSIKCEQNLGHDTMYWYKQDSKKFLKIMFSYNNKELIINETVPNRFSPKSPDKAHLNLHINSLELGDSAVYFCASSQGQGYTEAFFGQGTRLTVV.

By sample fraction, this clonotype is large. This sequence joins TRBV27 and TRBJ2-7; the match to TRBD1 covers 8 bases. Per germline, CDR1 MNHEY and CDR2 SMNVEV (reference sequence). CDR3 length: 13 amino acids. The J segment lost 7 bases and the V segment lost 9 bases, leaving 11 bases of the junction unmatched. CDR3 sequence reads: CASKGQAFGEQYF. The DNA of the CDR3 is TGTGCCAGTAAGGGACAGGCCTTCGGGGAGCAGTACTTC.

This clonotype counts as medium-sized (0.01 to 0.1%). The chain uses TRBV4-1 and TRBJ1-1, with 8 bases identical to TRBD1. The J segment lost 4 bases and the V segment lost 6 bases, leaving 4 bases of the junction unmatched. Germline V gene sequence: CDR1 MGHRA, CDR2 YSYEKL. The CDR3 is made up of 13 amino acids. CDR3 sequence (DNA): TGCGCCAGCAGACAGGGGGGGGGCACTGAAGCTTTCTTT. It translates to CASRQGGGTEAFF.

As for this clonotype: Since no conserved phenylalanine or tryptophan closes the CDR3, a read error is the likely cause. The rearrangement links TRBV18 to TRBJ2-7; TRBD2 might be the D (7 bases). V lost 2 bases and J 2 bases, leaving 13 bases between the germline ends. Per germline, CDR1 KGHSH and CDR2 LQKENI. The CDR3 runs to 15 residues. For the CDR3, the DNA is TGTGCCAGCTCACCAAGACGGGGGGCCACCTACGAGCAGTACTCC. It codes for CASSPRRGATYEQYS.